Listed here are 3 T cell receptor beta chains from one sample, sequenced in a study of T cell changes during pregnancy in multiple sclerosis. TCRdb's copy holds only in-frame clones and misses some; the assay was immunoSEQ multiplex PCR. The repertoire holds about 40,000 clones, with approximately 93% as singletons. The sample in question was CD8+ T cells from peripheral blood mononuclear cells, obtained in the third trimester of pregnancy. The source is a female donor with multiple sclerosis, enrolled in a pregnancy study.

This chain links TRBV25-1 with TRBJ2-1; D is possibly TRBD2 (7 bases). V shed 6 bases and J shed 6 bases, with 15 bases lying between them. The CDR3 is made up of 14 amino acids. Per the germline V gene, CDR1 is MGHDK and CDR2 is SYGVNS. CDR3 protein: CASSKGGVFNEQFF. In nucleotides, the CDR3 is TGTGCCAGCAGCAAGGGGGGGGTCTTCAATGAGCAGTTCTTC.

The chain carries TRBV15 and TRBJ2-5; TRBD2 is a possible D gene (6 bases). This CDR3 contains 15 residues. Germline V gene data show CDR1 as LNHNV and CDR2 as YYDKDF (reference sequence). The V end was cut by 1 base, the J end by 5 bases, with 14 bases between. CDR3 loop: CATSRVVGGAETQYF. The CDR3 DNA is TGTGCCACCAGCAGAGTTGTAGGAGGGGCTGAGACCCAGTACTTC. The full variable domain, with the rest looked up from reference TRBV15 and TRBJ2-5, is DAMVIQNPRYQVTQFGKPVTLSCSQTLNHNVMYWYQQKSSQAPKLLFHYYDKDFNNEADTPDNFQSRRPNTSFCFLDIRSPGLGDTAMYLCATSRVVGGAETQYFGPGTRLLVL.

This sequence joins TRBV4-1 and TRBJ2-5; the match to TRBD2 covers 8 bases. Germline values: CDR1 MGHRA, CDR2 YSYEKL. J lost 4 bases, V lost 1 base, and 5 bases had no gene match. The CDR3 has 15 amino acids. The CDR3 coding sequence is TGCGCCAGCAGCCAAGTAACCCTAGCGGGAGAGACCCAGTACTTC. Its protein product is CASSQVTLAGETQYF.